This TCR beta chain was sequenced for a study of CXCR3-negative and CXCR3-positive naive CD8 T cells. Broader study findings: CXCR3-expressing naive cells carried TRB CDR3s more hydrophobic than those of CXCR3-negative naive cells. Surface CD5 looked about the same in the naive subsets, so the authors worked out TCR strength from TRB CDR3 properties.

Notes on this clonotype: The antigen is not known.

CD45RO-CCR7+CD27+CD95- cells counted as naive CD8+ T cells. CDR3 size: 14 residues. CDR1 and CDR2 from the germline V gene are SGHTA and FQGNSA. The libraries of TRB cDNA were prepared using 5' RACE with UMI labels. TCRdb reprocessed the 5' RACE reads, with one entry per CDR3 protein and no DNA. The sample has 75,000 to 100,000 distinct CDR3 sequences. V gene TRBV7-2 combines with J gene TRBJ1-1; as DNA is missing, the TRBD1 call by TCRdb cannot be tested. Sample: naive CXCR3+ CD8+ T cells from blood. Subset given: CD45RO-CCR7+CD27+CD95- naive CD8+ T cells expressing CXCR3 (TNR3+). The sequence was obtained from a human donor in good health. Some clones in this sample may be carry-over from other donors' samples. CDR3 residues: CASSPIPLNTEAFF.